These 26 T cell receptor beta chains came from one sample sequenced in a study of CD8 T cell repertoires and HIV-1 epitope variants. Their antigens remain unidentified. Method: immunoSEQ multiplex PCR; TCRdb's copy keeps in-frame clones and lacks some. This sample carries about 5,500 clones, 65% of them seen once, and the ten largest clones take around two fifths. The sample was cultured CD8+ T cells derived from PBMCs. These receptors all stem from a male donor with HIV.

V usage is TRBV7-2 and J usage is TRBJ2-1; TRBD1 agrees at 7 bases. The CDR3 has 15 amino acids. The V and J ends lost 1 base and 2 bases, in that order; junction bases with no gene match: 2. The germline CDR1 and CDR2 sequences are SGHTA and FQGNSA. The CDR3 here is CASSLVGGAYNEQFF. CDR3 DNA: TGTGCCAGCAGCTTAGTAGGGGGCGCCTACAATGAGCAGTTCTTC.

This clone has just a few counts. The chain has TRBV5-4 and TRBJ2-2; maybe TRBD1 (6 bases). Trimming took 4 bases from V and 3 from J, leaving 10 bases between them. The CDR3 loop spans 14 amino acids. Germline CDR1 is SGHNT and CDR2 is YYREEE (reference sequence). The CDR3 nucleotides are TGTGCCAGCAGCCCGGACAGAGACACCGGGGAGCTGTTTTTT. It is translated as CASSPDRDTGELFF.

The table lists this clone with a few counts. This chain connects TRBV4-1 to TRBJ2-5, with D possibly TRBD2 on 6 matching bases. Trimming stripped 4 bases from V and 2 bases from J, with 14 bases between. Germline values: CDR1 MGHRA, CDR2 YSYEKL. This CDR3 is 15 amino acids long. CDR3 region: CASSPSGRDQETQYF. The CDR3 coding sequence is TGCGCCAGCAGCCCCTCAGGGCGGGATCAAGAGACCCAGTACTTC.

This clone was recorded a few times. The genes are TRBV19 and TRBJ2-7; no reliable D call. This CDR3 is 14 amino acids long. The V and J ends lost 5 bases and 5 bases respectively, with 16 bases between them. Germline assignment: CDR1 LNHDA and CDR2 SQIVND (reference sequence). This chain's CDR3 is CASSPSWLEDEQYF. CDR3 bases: TGTGCCAGTAGTCCGAGCTGGCTGGAAGACGAGCAGTACTTC. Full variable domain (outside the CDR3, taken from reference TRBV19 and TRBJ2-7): DGGITQSPKYLFRKEGQNVTLSCEQNLNHDAMYWYRQDPGQGLRLIYYSQIVNDFQKGDIAEGYSVSREKKESFPLTVTSAQKNPTAFYLCASSPSWLEDEQYFGPGTRLTVT.

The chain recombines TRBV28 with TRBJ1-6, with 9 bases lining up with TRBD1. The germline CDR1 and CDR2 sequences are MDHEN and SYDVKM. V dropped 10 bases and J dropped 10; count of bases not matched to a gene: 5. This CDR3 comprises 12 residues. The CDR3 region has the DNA TGTGCCACCGACAGGGGGGGATCACCCCTCCACTTT. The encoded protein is CATDRGGSPLHF.

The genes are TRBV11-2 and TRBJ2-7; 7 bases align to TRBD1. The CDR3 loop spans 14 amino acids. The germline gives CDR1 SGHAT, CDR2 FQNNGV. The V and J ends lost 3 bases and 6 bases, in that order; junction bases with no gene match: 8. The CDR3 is CASSLGQGVAEQYF. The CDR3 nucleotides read TGTGCCAGCAGCTTGGGCCAGGGGGTAGCCGAGCAGTACTTC.

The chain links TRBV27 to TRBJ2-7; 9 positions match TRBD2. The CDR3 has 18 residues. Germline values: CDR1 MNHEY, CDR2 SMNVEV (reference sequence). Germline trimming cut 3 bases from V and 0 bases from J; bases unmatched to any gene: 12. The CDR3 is CASSLVAGDQLGSYEQYF. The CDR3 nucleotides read TGTGCCAGCAGTTTGGTAGCGGGAGACCAGTTAGGCTCCTACGAGCAGTACTTC.

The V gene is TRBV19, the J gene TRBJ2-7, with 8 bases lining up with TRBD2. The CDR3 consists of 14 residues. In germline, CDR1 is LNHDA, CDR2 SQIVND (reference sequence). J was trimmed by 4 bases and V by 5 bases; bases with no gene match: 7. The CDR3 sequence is CASSFASGSYEQYF. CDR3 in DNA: TGTGCCAGTAGTTTTGCGAGCGGGAGTTACGAGCAGTACTTC.

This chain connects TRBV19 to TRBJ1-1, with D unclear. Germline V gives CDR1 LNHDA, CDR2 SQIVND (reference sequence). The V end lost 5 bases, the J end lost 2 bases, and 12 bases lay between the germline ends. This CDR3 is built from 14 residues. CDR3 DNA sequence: TGTGCCAGTAGTTCCGGACTCAGCAACACTGAAGCTTTCTTT. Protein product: CASSSGLSNTEAFF.

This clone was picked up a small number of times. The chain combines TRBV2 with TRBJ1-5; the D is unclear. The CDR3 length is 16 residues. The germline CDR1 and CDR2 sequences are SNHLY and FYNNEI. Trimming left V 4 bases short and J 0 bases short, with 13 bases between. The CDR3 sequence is CASSGQGGYSNQPQHF. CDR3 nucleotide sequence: TGTGCCAGCAGTGGGCAAGGCGGATATAGCAATCAGCCCCAGCATTTT. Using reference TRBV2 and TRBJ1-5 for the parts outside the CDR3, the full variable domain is EPEVTQTPSHQVTQMGQEVILRCVPISNHLYFYWYRQILGQKVEFLVSFYNNEISEKSEIFDDQFSVERPDGSNFTLKIRSTKLEDSAMYFCASSGQGGYSNQPQHFGDGTRLSIL.

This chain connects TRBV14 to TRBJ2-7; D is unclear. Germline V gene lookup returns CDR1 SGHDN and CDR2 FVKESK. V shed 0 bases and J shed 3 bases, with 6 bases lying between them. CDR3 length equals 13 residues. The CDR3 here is CASSQETYYEQYF. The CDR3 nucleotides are TGTGCCAGCAGCCAAGAGACGTACTACGAGCAGTACTTC.

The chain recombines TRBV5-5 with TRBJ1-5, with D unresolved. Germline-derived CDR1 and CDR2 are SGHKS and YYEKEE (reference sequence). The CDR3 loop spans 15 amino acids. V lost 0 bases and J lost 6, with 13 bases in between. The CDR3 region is CASSLAWQTGQPQHF. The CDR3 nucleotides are TGTGCCAGCAGCTTGGCCTGGCAGACTGGTCAGCCCCAGCATTTT.

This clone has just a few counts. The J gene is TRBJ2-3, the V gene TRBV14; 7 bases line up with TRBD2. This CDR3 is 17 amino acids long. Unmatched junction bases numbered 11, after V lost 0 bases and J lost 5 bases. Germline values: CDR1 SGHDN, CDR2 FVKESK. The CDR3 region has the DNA TGTGCCAGCAGCCAAGATAGGAGGGAGGGCCGGGGAGATACGCAGTATTTT. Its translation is CASSQDRREGRGDTQYF. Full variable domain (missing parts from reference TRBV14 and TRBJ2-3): EAGVTQFPSHSVIEKGQTVTLRCDPISGHDNLYWYRRVMGKEIKFLLHFVKESKQDESGMPNNRFLAERTGGTYSTLKVQPAELEDSGVYFCASSQDRREGRGDTQYFGPGTRLTVL.

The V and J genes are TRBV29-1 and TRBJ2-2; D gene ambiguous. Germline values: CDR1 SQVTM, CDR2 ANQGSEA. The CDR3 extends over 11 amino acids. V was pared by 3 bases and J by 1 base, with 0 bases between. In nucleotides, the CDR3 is TGCAGCGTTGAGAACACCGGGGAGCTGTTTTTT. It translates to CSVENTGELFF.

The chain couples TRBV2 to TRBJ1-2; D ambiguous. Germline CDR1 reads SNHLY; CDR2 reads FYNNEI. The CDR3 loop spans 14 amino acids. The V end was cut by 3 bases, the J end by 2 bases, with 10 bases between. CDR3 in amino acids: CASSEGTKNYGYTF. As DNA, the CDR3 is TGTGCCAGCAGTGAGGGTACAAAAAACTATGGCTACACCTTC.

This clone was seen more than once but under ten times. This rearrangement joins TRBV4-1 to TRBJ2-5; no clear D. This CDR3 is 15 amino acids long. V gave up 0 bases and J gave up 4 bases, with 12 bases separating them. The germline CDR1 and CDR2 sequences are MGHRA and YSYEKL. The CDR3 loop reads CASSQDHDFGETQYF. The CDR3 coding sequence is TGCGCCAGCAGCCAAGATCACGACTTTGGAGAGACCCAGTACTTC.

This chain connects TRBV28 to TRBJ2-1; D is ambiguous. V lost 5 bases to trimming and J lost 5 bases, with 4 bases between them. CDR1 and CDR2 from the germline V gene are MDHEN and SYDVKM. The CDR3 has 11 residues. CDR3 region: CASSPHNEQFF. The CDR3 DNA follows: TGTGCCAGCAGTCCTCACAATGAGCAGTTCTTC.

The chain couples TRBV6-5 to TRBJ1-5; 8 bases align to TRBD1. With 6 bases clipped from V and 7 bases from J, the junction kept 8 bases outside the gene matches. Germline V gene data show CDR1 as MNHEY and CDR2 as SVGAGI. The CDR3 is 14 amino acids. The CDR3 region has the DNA TGTGCCAGCAGATCCGGACAGGGAAAACAGCCCCAGCATTTT. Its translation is CASRSGQGKQPQHF.

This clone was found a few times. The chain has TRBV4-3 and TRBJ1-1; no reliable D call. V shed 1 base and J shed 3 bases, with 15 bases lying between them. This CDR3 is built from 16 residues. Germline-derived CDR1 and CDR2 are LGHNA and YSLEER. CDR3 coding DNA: TGCGCCAGCAGCCAAGGGTCGGGTGGATTTTACACTGAAGCTTTCTTT. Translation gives CASSQGSGGFYTEAFF.

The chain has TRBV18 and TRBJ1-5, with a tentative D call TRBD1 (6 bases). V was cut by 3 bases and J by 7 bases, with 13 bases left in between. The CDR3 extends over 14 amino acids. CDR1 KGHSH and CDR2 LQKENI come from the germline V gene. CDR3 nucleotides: TGTGCCAGCTCACCGGACAGTATAGGCCAGCCCCAGCATTTT. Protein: CASSPDSIGQPQHF.

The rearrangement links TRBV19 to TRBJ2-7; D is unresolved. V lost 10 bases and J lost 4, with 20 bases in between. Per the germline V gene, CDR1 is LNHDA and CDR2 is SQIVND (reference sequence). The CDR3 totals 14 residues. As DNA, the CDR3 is TGTGCCACTCCCGGACGGACCCTGTATTACGAGCAGTACTTC. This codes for CATPGRTLYYEQYF.

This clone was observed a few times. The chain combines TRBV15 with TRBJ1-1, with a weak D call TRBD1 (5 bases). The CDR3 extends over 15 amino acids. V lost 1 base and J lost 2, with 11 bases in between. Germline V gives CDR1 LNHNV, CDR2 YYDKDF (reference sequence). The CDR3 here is CATSRGTSTNTEAFF. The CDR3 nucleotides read TGTGCCACCAGCAGAGGGACATCTACTAACACTGAAGCTTTCTTT.

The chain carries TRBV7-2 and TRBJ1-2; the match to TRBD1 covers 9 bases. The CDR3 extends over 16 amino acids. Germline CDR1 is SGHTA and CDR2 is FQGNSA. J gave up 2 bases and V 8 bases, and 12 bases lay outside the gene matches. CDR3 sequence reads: CASHRDRVIVNYGYTF. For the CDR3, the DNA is TGTGCCAGCCATAGGGACAGGGTCATTGTCAACTATGGCTACACCTTC.

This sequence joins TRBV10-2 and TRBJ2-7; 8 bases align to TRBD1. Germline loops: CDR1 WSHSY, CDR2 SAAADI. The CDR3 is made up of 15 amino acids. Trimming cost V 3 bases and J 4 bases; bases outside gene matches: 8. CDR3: CASSDGAGQGYEQYF. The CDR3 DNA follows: TGCGCCAGCAGTGATGGCGCTGGACAGGGATACGAGCAGTACTTC.

This chain's CDR3 is CASSIGQGYYGELFF. DNA for the CDR3: TGTGCCAGTAGTATTGGGCAGGGATACTACGGGGAGCTGTTTTTT. This sequence joins TRBV19 and TRBJ2-2; TRBD1 might be the D (5 bases). CDR1 is LNHDA and CDR2 is SQIVND in the germline V gene (reference sequence). The CDR3 is made up of 15 amino acids. Trimming shortened V by 3 bases and J by 7 bases, and 15 bases separated the two germline ends. The whole variable domain, filled in from reference TRBV19 and TRBJ2-2, reads DGGITQSPKYLFRKEGQNVTLSCEQNLNHDAMYWYRQDPGQGLRLIYYSQIVNDFQKGDIAEGYSVSREKKESFPLTVTSAQKNPTAFYLCASSIGQGYYGELFFGEGSRLTVL.

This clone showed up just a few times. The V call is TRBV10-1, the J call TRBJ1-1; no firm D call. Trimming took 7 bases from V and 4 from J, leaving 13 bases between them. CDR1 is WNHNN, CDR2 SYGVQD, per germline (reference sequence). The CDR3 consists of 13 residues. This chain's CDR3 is CASNSKRATEAFF. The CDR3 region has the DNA TGCGCCAGCAATTCTAAACGGGCCACTGAAGCTTTCTTT.